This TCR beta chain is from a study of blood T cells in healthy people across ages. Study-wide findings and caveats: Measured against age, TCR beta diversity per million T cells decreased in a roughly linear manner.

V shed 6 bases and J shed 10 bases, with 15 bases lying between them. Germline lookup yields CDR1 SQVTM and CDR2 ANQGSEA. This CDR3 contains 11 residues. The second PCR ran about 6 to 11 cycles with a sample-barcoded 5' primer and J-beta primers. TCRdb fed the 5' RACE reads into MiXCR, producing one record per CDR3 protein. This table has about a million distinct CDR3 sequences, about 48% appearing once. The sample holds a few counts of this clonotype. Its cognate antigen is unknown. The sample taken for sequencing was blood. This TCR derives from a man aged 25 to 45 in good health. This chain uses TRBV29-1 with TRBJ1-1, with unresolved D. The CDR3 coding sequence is TGCAGCGTGCCGGTGGGCCCGGGAGCTTTCTTT. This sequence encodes CSVPVGPGAFF. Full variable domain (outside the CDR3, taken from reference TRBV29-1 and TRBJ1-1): SAVISQKPSRDICQRGTSLTIQCQVDSQVTMMFWYRQQPGQSLTLIATANQGSEATYESGFVIDKFPISRPNLTFSTLTVSNMSPEDSSIYLCSVPVGPGAFFGQGTRLTVV.